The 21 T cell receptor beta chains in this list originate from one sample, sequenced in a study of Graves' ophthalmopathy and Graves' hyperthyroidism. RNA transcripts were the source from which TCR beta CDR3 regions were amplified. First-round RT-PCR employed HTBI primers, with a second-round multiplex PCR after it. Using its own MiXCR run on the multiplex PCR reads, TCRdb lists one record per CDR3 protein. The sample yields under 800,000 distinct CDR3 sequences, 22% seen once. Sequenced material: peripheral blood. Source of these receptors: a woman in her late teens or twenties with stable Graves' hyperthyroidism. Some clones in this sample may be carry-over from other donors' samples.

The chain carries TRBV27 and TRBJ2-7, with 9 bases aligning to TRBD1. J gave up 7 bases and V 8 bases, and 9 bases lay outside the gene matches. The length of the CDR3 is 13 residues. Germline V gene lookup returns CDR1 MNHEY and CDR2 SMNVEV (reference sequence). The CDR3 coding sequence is TGTGCCAGCGGCATGACAGGGGGTTGGGAGCAGTACTTC. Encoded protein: CASGMTGGWEQYF.

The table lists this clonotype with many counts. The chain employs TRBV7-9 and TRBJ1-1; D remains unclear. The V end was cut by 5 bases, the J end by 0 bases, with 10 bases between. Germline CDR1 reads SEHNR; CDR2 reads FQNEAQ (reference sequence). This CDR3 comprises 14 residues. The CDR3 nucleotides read TGTGCCAGCAGCCCACGGGGAATGAACACTGAAGCTTTCTTT. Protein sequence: CASSPRGMNTEAFF.

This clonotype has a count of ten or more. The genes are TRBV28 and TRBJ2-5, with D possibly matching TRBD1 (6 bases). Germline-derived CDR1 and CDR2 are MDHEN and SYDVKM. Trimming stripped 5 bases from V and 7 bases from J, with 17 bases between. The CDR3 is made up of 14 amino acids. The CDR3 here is CASSRQVVGWTQYF. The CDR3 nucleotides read TGTGCCAGCAGTAGACAGGTTGTCGGGTGGACCCAGTACTTC.

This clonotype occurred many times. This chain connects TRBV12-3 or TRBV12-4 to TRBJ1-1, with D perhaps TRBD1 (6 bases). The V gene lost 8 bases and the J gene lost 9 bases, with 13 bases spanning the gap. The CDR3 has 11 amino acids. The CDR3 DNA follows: TGTGCCAGCGGGACAACAGGGAAAGCTTTCTTT. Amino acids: CASGTTGKAFF.

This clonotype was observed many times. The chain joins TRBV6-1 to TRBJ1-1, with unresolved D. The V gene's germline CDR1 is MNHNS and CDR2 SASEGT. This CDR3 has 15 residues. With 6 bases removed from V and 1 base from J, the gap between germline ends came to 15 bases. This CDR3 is CASSTVGRANTEAFF. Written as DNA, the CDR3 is TGTGCCAGCAGCACTGTCGGGAGGGCGAACACTGAAGCTTTCTTT.

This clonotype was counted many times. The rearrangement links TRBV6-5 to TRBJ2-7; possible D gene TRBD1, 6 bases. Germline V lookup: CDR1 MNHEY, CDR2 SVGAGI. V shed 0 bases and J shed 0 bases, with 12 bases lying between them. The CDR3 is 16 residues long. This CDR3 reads CASSYSIQGTSYEQYF. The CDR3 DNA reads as TGTGCCAGCAGTTACTCGATTCAGGGGACCTCCTACGAGCAGTACTTC.

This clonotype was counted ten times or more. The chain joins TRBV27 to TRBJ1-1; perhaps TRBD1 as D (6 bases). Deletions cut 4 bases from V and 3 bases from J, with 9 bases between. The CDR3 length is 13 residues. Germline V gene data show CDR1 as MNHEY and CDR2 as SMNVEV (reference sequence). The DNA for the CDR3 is TGTGCCAGCAGTTGGGGGGCGGACACTGAAGCTTTCTTT. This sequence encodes CASSWGADTEAFF.

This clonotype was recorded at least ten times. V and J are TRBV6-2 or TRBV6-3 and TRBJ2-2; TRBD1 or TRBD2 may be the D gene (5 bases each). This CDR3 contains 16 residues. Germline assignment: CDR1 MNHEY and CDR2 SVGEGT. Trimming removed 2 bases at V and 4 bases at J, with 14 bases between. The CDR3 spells CASSYGGAKGTGELFF. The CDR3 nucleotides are TGTGCCAGCAGTTACGGGGGAGCCAAGGGCACCGGGGAGCTGTTTTTT.

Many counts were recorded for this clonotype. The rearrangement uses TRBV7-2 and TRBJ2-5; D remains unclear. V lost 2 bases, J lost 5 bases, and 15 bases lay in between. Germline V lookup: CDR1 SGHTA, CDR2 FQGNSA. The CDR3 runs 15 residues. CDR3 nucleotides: TGTGCCAGCAGCTTATCACCCACACAACGCGAGACCCAGTACTTC. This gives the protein CASSLSPTQRETQYF.

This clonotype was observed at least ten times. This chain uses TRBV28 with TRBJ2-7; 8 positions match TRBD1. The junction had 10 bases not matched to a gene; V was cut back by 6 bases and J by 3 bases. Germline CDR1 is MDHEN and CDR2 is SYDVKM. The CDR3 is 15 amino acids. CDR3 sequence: CASSLSGTGIYEQYF. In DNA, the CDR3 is TGTGCCAGCAGCCTCTCCGGGACAGGAATCTACGAGCAGTACTTC.

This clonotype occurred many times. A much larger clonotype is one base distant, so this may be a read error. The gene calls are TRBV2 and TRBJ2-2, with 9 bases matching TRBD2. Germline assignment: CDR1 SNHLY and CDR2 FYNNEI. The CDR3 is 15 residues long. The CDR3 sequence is CASSGRTSVSGELCF. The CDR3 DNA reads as TGTGCCAGCAGTGGAAGGACTAGCGTTTCCGGGGAGCTGTGTTTT.

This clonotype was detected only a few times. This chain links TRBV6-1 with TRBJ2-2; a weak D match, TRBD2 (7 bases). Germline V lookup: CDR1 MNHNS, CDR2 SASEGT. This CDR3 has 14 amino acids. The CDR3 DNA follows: TGTGCGACCCGGGGGGCAGGGATGTCCGGGGAGCTGTTTTTT. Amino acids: CATRGAGMSGELFF.

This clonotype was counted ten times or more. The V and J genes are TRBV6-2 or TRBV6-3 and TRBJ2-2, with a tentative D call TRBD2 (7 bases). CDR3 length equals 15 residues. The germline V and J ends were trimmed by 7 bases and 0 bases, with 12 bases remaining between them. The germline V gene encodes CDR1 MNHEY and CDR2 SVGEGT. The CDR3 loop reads CASNHGGPNTGELFF. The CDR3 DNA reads TGTGCCAGCAACCACGGGGGGCCGAACACCGGGGAGCTGTTTTTT.

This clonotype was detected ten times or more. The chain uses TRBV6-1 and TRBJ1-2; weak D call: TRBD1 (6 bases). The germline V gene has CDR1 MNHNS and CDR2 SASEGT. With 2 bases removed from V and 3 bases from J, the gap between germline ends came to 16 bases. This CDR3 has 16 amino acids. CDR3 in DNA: TGTGCCAGCAGTGAATTTGGGGGGGGCGCAGACTATGGCTACACCTTC. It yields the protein CASSEFGGGADYGYTF.

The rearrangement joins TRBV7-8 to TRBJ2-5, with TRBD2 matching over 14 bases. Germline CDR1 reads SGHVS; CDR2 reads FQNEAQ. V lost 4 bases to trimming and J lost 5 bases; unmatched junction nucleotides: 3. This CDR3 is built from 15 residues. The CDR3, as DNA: TGTGCCAGCAGCTCCCGACTAGCGGGAGGGGAGACCCAGTACTTC. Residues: CASSSRLAGGETQYF.

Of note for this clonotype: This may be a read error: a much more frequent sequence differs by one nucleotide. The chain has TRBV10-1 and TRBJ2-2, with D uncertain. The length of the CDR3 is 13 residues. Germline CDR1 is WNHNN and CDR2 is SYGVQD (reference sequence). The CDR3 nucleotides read TGCTCCAGCAGTGAGTCGAAGATCGGGGAGCTGTTTTTT. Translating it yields CSSSESKIGELFF.

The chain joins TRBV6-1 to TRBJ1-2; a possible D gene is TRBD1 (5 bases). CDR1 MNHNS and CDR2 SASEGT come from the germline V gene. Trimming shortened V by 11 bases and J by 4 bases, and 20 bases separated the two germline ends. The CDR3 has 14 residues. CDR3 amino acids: CASLLGGGVYGYTF. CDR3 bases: TGTGCCTCTCTCCTTGGGGGAGGCGTCTATGGCTACACCTTC.

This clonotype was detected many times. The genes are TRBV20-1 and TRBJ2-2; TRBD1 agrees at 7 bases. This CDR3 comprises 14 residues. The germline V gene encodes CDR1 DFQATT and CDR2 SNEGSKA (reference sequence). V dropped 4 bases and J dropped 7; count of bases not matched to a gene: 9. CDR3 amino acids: CSATDRVLVGELFF. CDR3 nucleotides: TGCAGTGCTACTGACAGGGTACTGGTCGGGGAGCTGTTTTTT.

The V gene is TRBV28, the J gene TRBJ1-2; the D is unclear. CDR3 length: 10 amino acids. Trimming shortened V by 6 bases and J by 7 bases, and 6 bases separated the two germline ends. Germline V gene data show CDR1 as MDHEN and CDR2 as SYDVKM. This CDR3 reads CASRASGYTF. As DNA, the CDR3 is TGTGCCAGCAGGGCGTCTGGCTACACCTTC.

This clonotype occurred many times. The CDR3 DNA reads as TGTGCCAGCAGCGAAGCGGGGGTCCAAGAGACCCAGTACTTC. It yields the protein CASSEAGVQETQYF. This sequence joins TRBV12-3 or TRBV12-4 and TRBJ2-5; 8 nucleotides match TRBD2. V shed 6 bases, J shed 1 base, and the junction held 4 bases outside the gene matches. This CDR3 comprises 14 residues.

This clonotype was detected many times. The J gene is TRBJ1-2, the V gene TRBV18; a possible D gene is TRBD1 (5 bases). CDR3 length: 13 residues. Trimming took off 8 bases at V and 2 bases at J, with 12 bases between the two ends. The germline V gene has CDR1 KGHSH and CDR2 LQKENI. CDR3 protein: CASSPDKNYGYTF. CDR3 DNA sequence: TGTGCCAGCAGTCCGGACAAGAACTATGGCTACACCTTC.